The present entry profiles one TCR beta chain with its context. The identical CDR3 is also encoded by other nucleotide sequences in the sample. The data stem from a study of blood T cell repertoires in COVID-19. As for the study in general: Material from acute and convalescent COVID-19 was sourced from the United States, Italy and Spain. PBMCs, B-cell-depleted T cells, or T cells were the source of the cDNA or gDNA that made up the material.

Germline assignment: CDR1 ENHRY and CDR2 SYGVKD. This CDR3 is built from 13 residues. V gave up 10 bases and J gave up 1 base; unmatched junction bases: 3. Per the study methods: Amplification of reference gene primers was used by the study to estimate nucleated cell counts. This table comes from immunoSEQ multiplex PCR, and its TCRdb copy is limited to in-frame clones, with some not included. V and J calls and clone size are given by that table; D and trimming were obtained from the DNA. The sample consists of some 100,000 clones, about nine tenths of them appearing once. The receptor was derived from a man aged 50-59 years with acute or convalescent COVID-19. The V gene is TRBV10-3, the J gene TRBJ1-1; 10 positions match TRBD1. The source material was peripheral blood. The CDR3 DNA sequence: TGTGCCACGGGGACAGGGGAGAACACTGAAGCTTTCTTT. Encoded protein: CATGTGENTEAFF.